These 23 T cell receptor beta chains were all obtained from the same sample, sequenced in a study of T cell changes during pregnancy in multiple sclerosis. The table came from immunoSEQ multiplex PCR; TCRdb's copy has only in-frame clones and leaves some out. The table includes some 97,000 clones, 85% to 95% detected once. Specimen: peripheral blood, collected in the second trimester of pregnancy. These receptors all come from a female donor with multiple sclerosis, enrolled in a pregnancy study.

This clone was seen just once. This chain uses TRBV6-1 with TRBJ1-1, with 8 bases fitting TRBD1. CDR1 and CDR2 from the germline V gene are MNHNS and SASEGT. V lost 4 bases to trimming and J lost 1 base; unmatched junction nucleotides: 11. CDR3 length: 17 residues. The CDR3, as DNA: TGTGCCAGCAGTGGACCCGGGACAGGCCTTCGGAACACTGAAGCTTTCTTT. Translated, it gives CASSGPGTGLRNTEAFF.

This clone was observed a few times. The chain recombines TRBV7-8 with TRBJ1-1; possibly TRBD1 for D (5 bases). The CDR3 has 13 amino acids. Trimming removed 6 bases from V and 1 base from J, with 9 bases in between. Per the germline V gene, CDR1 is SGHVS and CDR2 is FQNEAQ. The CDR3 protein is CASRMGGNTEAFF. The CDR3, as DNA: TGTGCCAGCAGAATGGGGGGGAACACTGAAGCTTTCTTT.

V is TRBV7-3 and J is TRBJ2-7; D unresolved. This CDR3 region has 14 residues. The V gene's germline CDR1 is SGHTA and CDR2 FQGTGA. V was clipped by 1 base and J by 1 base, with 8 bases between them. CDR3 amino acids: CASSLNSGSYEQYF. CDR3 nucleotide sequence: TGTGCCAGCAGCTTAAATTCAGGATCCTACGAGCAGTACTTC.

The chain has TRBV6-6 and TRBJ1-2, with TRBD1 as a possible D gene (6 bases). Trimming shortened V by 6 bases and J by 8 bases, and 13 bases separated the two germline ends. This CDR3 region has 12 residues. Germline CDR1 reads MNHNY; CDR2 reads SVGAGI (reference sequence). This CDR3 is CASRGQPGGYTF. DNA for the CDR3: TGTGCCAGCAGAGGACAGCCCGGGGGCTACACCTTC.

The J gene is TRBJ2-1, the V gene TRBV28; 8 bases are a match to TRBD1. The CDR3 consists of 14 residues. Germline V lookup: CDR1 MDHEN, CDR2 SYDVKM. V shed 5 bases and J 6 bases; nucleotides not matched to a gene: 6. CDR3 in amino acids: CASSTTDRANEQFF. CDR3 sequence (DNA): TGTGCCAGCAGTACCACGGACAGGGCCAATGAGCAGTTCTTC.

The rearrangement joins TRBV30 to TRBJ1-1; no clear D. This CDR3 is built from 12 residues. The germline V and J ends were trimmed by 5 bases and 1 base, with 8 bases remaining between them. Per germline, CDR1 GTSNPN and CDR2 SVGIG (reference sequence). The CDR3 coding sequence is TGTGCCTGGGGGCAGACGAACACTGAAGCTTTCTTT. This gives the protein CAWGQTNTEAFF.

In regard to this clone: The same CDR3 can be traced to other DNA sequences in this sample. The chain is built from TRBV29-1 and TRBJ1-1; maybe TRBD1 (6 bases). Trimming removed 7 bases from V and 8 bases from J, with 8 bases in between. CDR3 length equals 9 residues. Germline assignment: CDR1 SQVTM and CDR2 ANQGSEA. The CDR3 DNA reads as TGCAGCGCTGGGACAGAAGCTTTCTTT. It is translated as CSAGTEAFF.

The chain employs TRBV6-1 and TRBJ1-1, with 8 bases lining up with TRBD1. CDR1 is MNHNS and CDR2 is SASEGT in the germline V gene. J was trimmed by 11 bases and V by 1 base; bases with no gene match: 3. This CDR3 spans 12 amino acids. The CDR3 loop is CASSEGTGRAFF. In DNA form, the CDR3 reads TGTGCCAGCAGTGAAGGGACAGGGCGTGCTTTCTTT.

The chain carries TRBV15 and TRBJ1-4, with a possible D match to TRBD1 (5 bases). The length of the CDR3 is 16 residues. CDR1 and CDR2 (germline): LNHNV, YYDKDF (reference sequence). V was trimmed by 5 bases and J by 3 bases, leaving 16 bases between them. DNA of the CDR3: TGTGCCACCAGCCGAACCTACGACAGCGCTAATGAAAAACTGTTTTTT. Translating it yields CATSRTYDSANEKLFF.

The CDR3 DNA sequence: TGCAGCGTCTTGGACAGGGGGGGGACTAATGAAAAACTGTTTTTT. Translated, it gives CSVLDRGGTNEKLFF. The V and J genes are TRBV29-1 and TRBJ1-4; 10 nucleotides align to TRBD1. The V gene end was trimmed by 6 bases and the J gene end by 2 bases; junction bases not matched to a gene: 6. This CDR3 comprises 15 residues. The germline CDR1 and CDR2 sequences are SQVTM and ANQGSEA.

The chain joins TRBV7-8 to TRBJ2-7, with unresolved D. V dropped 1 base and J dropped 6 bases, with 10 bases sitting between them. Germline lookup yields CDR1 SGHVS and CDR2 FQNEAQ. The CDR3 runs 13 residues. CDR3 amino acids: CASSLGALGEQYF. CDR3 DNA: TGTGCCAGCAGCTTAGGGGCCTTGGGCGAGCAGTACTTC.

The chain is built from TRBV2 and TRBJ2-1, with TRBD2 identical over 9 bases. After removal of 7 bases from V and 7 bases from J, the junction contained 14 bases not matched to a gene. Germline assignment: CDR1 SNHLY and CDR2 FYNNEI. CDR3 length equals 16 residues. The CDR3 protein is CASKVSGGGGANEQFF. The CDR3 DNA is TGTGCCAGCAAGGTCTCCGGTGGCGGGGGGGCGAATGAGCAGTTCTTC.

This rearrangement joins TRBV18 to TRBJ2-6; 7 nucleotides match TRBD1. From germline, CDR1 is KGHSH and CDR2 LQKENI. The V segment lost 1 base and the J segment 0 bases; nucleotides outside the gene matches: 3. This CDR3 comprises 17 residues. The CDR3 sequence: CASSPLGQASGANVLTF. CDR3 bases: TGTGCCAGCTCACCACTCGGACAGGCCTCTGGGGCCAACGTCCTGACTTTC.

V usage is TRBV7-2 and J usage is TRBJ1-4, with D possibly matching TRBD1 (6 bases). This CDR3 region has 13 residues. Between the trimmed V and J ends, which lost 0 bases and 14 bases, there was a span of 13 bases. Germline CDR1 SGHTA, CDR2 FQGNSA. The CDR3: CASSLAETGGLFF. Here the CDR3 DNA reads TGTGCCAGCAGCTTAGCCGAGACAGGTGGGCTGTTTTTT.

The rearrangement joins TRBV19 to TRBJ1-2; D not resolved. This CDR3 has 13 residues. Germline CDR1 LNHDA, CDR2 SQIVND (reference sequence). The V end was cut by 3 bases, the J end by 4 bases, with 9 bases between. The CDR3 protein is CASSIERAYGYTF. CDR3 bases: TGTGCCAGTAGTATTGAGAGGGCCTATGGCTACACCTTC.

The V call is TRBV19, the J call TRBJ2-1; TRBD2 agrees at 8 bases. This CDR3 has 14 amino acids. Trimming took 7 bases from V and 4 from J; bases not matched to a gene: 6. CDR1 is LNHDA and CDR2 is SQIVND in the germline V gene (reference sequence). The CDR3 bases are TGTGCCAGTACCTTTCGGGAGGGGTACAATGAGCAGTTCTTC. Residues: CASTFREGYNEQFF. The complete variable domain, with remaining parts taken from reference TRBV19 and TRBJ2-1, reads DGGITQSPKYLFRKEGQNVTLSCEQNLNHDAMYWYRQDPGQGLRLIYYSQIVNDFQKGDIAEGYSVSREKKESFPLTVTSAQKNPTAFYLCASTFREGYNEQFFGPGTRLTVL.

Written as DNA, the CDR3 is TGTGCCAGCAGCTTGGAATTGGCCGATACGCAGTATTTT. Protein product: CASSLELADTQYF. The J gene is TRBJ2-3, the V gene TRBV5-6; no clear D. V was cut by 0 bases and J by 6 bases, with 8 bases left in between. CDR1 SGHDT and CDR2 YYEEEE come from the germline V gene. This CDR3 has 13 residues. Together with reference TRBV5-6 and TRBJ2-3, the CDR3 gives the full variable domain: DAGVTQSPTHLIKTRGQQVTLRCSPKSGHDTVSWYQQALGQGPQFIFQYYEEEERQRGNFPDRFSGHQFPNYSSELNVNALLLGDSALYLCASSLELADTQYFGPGTRLTVL.

The V and J genes are TRBV7-2 and TRBJ2-7, with a tentative D call TRBD1 (6 bases). V was pared by 2 bases and J by 0 bases, with 8 bases between. The CDR3 is made up of 14 amino acids. The germline CDR1 and CDR2 sequences are SGHTA and FQGNSA. CDR3 in amino acids: CASSLQGSSYEQYF. For the CDR3, the DNA is TGTGCCAGCAGCTTACAGGGGAGCTCCTACGAGCAGTACTTC.

A single count supports this clone. V gene TRBV6-1 combines with J gene TRBJ1-5; unclear D gene. The germline CDR1 and CDR2 sequences are MNHNS and SASEGT. V lost 3 bases and J 0 bases, leaving 21 bases between the germline ends. The CDR3 spans 19 residues. The CDR3 nucleotides read TGTGCCAGCAGTGATTTGAGACGGAGGACGTATAATAGCAATCAGCCCCAGCATTTT. It yields the protein CASSDLRRRTYNSNQPQHF.

The rearrangement links TRBV7-9 to TRBJ2-2; 7 nucleotides line up with TRBD1. Germline CDR1 SEHNR, CDR2 FQNEAQ (reference sequence). This CDR3 has 13 residues. The ends lost 5 bases at V and 9 bases at J; junction bases unmatched: 6. The CDR3 loop is CASSRGQARELFF. The CDR3 nucleotides are TGTGCCAGCAGCCGAGGACAGGCGAGGGAGCTGTTTTTT.

This clone appeared a single time. This rearrangement joins TRBV5-1 to TRBJ2-7; D might be TRBD2 (5 bases). The V gene lost 0 bases and the J gene lost 3 bases, with 13 bases spanning the gap. Germline CDR1 is SGHRS and CDR2 is YFSETQ. The CDR3 covers 15 residues. Here the CDR3 reads CASSLVPAARYEQYF. The CDR3 DNA reads as TGCGCCAGCAGCTTGGTTCCAGCGGCTCGCTACGAGCAGTACTTC.

The rearrangement links TRBV19 to TRBJ2-3; possible D gene TRBD1, 5 bases. Trimming stripped 3 bases from V and 3 bases from J, with 10 bases between. This CDR3 region has 14 residues. Germline V gene lookup returns CDR1 LNHDA and CDR2 SQIVND (reference sequence). CDR3 loop: CASSISRGTDTQYF. Written as DNA, the CDR3 is TGTGCCAGTAGTATTTCAAGGGGAACAGATACGCAGTATTTT.

The chain has TRBV19 and TRBJ1-5; TRBD1 might be the D (5 bases). The CDR3 length is 15 residues. V shed 3 bases and J shed 9 bases, with 18 bases lying between them. Germline CDR1 reads LNHDA; CDR2 reads SQIVND (reference sequence). CDR3 region: CASSIGARTGGPQHF. In DNA form, the CDR3 reads TGTGCCAGTAGTATTGGGGCGCGGACGGGGGGGCCCCAGCATTTT. The variable domain in full, completed from reference TRBV19 and TRBJ1-5, reads DGGITQSPKYLFRKEGQNVTLSCEQNLNHDAMYWYRQDPGQGLRLIYYSQIVNDFQKGDIAEGYSVSREKKESFPLTVTSAQKNPTAFYLCASSIGARTGGPQHFGDGTRLSIL.